This T cell receptor (beta chain) was profiled in a study of blood T cells in healthy people across ages. Looking at the study overall: T cells yielded about one barcoded beta molecule per two cells through template switching.

Study results and caveats: Estimated diversity that came from one million T cells was considered an underestimate.

Germline assignment: CDR1 MNHNS and CDR2 SASEGT. V dropped 7 bases and J dropped 2 bases, with 19 bases sitting between them. The CDR3 length is 16 residues. Remarks on this clonotype: The antigen is unknown.

Alongside a J-beta primer mix, a sample-barcoded 5' primer served in a second PCR lasting about 7 to 11 cycles. A template-switch adaptor that had 12 random nucleotides put a tag on each cDNA molecule. A single record per CDR3 protein comes from TCRdb applying MiXCR to the 5' RACE reads. Among approximately 800,000 distinct CDR3 sequences listed, 53% were seen once. A minimum of 5 micrograms of total RNA was extracted per sample. This sequence originates from a man at least 80 years old in good health. Material for sequencing was blood. The chain has TRBV6-1 and TRBJ2-3; TRBD1 or TRBD2 may be the D gene (5 bases each). The CDR3 DNA follows: TGTGCCAGCAACCGGGGTTCAGGGACCTTCACAGATACGCAGTATTTT. Translated: CASNRGSGTFTDTQYF.